These T cell receptor beta chains were read from a single sample in a study of OX40 agonist ivuxolimab in advanced cancers. The method was immunoSEQ multiplex PCR; TCRdb's version includes in-frame clones alone and lacks a portion of them. In the table there are approximately 82,000 clones, 75% to 90% of which are singletons. This material consisted of CD4+ or CD8+ T cells sorted from blood, taken in a trial of the OX40 agonist ivuxolimab. Receptor source: an adult with an advanced solid tumor such as melanoma, head and neck, liver or kidney cancer. Each CDR3 is given without its conserved first and last residue.

len,v_gene,j_gene,CDR3aa
13,TRBV6-5,TRBJ2-5,ASRRDRLYQETQY
11,TRBV10-3,TRBJ2-3,AISDGGTDTQY
12,TRBV5-4,TRBJ1-2,ASSFGTGGEGYT
10,TRBV2,TRBJ2-1,ASSGAAREQF
13,TRBV28,TRBJ2-7,ASSSDRGILDEQY
14,TRBV5-6,TRBJ2-3,ASSLDLSGSTDTQY
11,TRBV19,TRBJ1-1,ASSIGRAAEAF
10,TRBV5-4,TRBJ2-3,ASSFDPDTQY
12,TRBV27,TRBJ1-3,ASSLSSRGNTIY
17,TRBV5-1,TRBJ2-5,ASSLADGQGFPPQETQY
14,TRBV19,TRBJ1-2,ASSTSGQGGGYGYT
13,TRBV7-2,TRBJ1-1,ASSPTGQQNTEAF
11,TRBV5-1,TRBJ1-1,ASSTPGGAEAF
17,TRBV11-2,TRBJ1-3,ASSLTSTGLAPSGNTIY
13,TRBV6-5,TRBJ2-3,ASSATSGGSDTQY
10,TRBV5-1,TRBJ2-3,ASSLEWDTQY
11,TRBV6-1,TRBJ1-1,ASRIQTGSEAF
12,TRBV28,TRBJ2-7,ASTSGGSSYEQY
10,TRBV5-6,TRBJ1-6,ASSPMHSPLH
10,TRBV5-6,TRBJ1-3,ASSSRVNTIY
12,TRBV5-1,TRBJ2-7,ASSDHGGAYEQY
13,TRBV7-3,TRBJ2-5,ASSLGTGPQETQY
12,TRBV30,TRBJ1-4,AWSEARTNEKLF
13,TRBV9,TRBJ2-5,ASSGAGGRQETQY
13,TRBV5-4,TRBJ1-5,ASSQGAGSDQPQH
9,TRBV2,TRBJ1-2,ASSAGYGYT
12,TRBV2,TRBJ2-1,ASHQGAINNEQF
12,TRBV6-5,TRBJ1-5,ASSRDAVDQPQH
11,TRBV28,TRBJ1-1,ASSSMRYSEAF
12,TRBV19,TRBJ2-7,ASSIAGDEDEQY
12,TRBV28,TRBJ1-3,ASSFHGSGNTIY
13,TRBV7-3,TRBJ2-1,ASSSRTSVHNEQF
13,TRBV9,TRBJ1-3,ASSVVVDSGNTIY
12,TRBV2,TRBJ2-5,ASLRDLLGETQY
13,TRBV9,TRBJ1-4,ASSLGWTTNEKLF
12,TRBV2,TRBJ1-2,ASSDGAQNYGYT
13,TRBV27,TRBJ2-2,ASSVTRGTTGELF
16,TRBV2,TRBJ2-3,ASSEPTGGRSFADTQY
12,TRBV6-1,TRBJ1-5,ASANRHQNQPQH
12,TRBV28,TRBJ1-1,ASSLRQGGTEAF
12,TRBV7-2,TRBJ1-1,ASRIHTAVVEAF
14,TRBV2,TRBJ1-5,ASRRVGGYSNQPQH
12,TRBV19,TRBJ2-3,ASSTSSSTDTQY
13,TRBV27,TRBJ2-3,ASQKRGTLTDTQY
10,TRBV30,TRBJ2-2,ARGQGTGELF
9,TRBV29-1,TRBJ1-2,SVAGFYGYT
15,TRBV27,TRBJ2-3,ASRSQKQTTLRDTQY
13,TRBV14,TRBJ1-2,ASSPNVGQPYGYT
13,TRBV5-1,TRBJ1-1,ASSPREGGNTEAF
16,TRBV7-3,TRBJ2-6,ASSFTPGQVSGANVLT
13,TRBV7-3,TRBJ2-2,ASSLTGRDTGELF
12,TRBV30,TRBJ1-5,AWRDRLSNQPQH
12,TRBV29-1,TRBJ1-3,SVGVDSAGNTIY
11,TRBV7-3,TRBJ2-5,ASSLGSQETQY
12,TRBV28,TRBJ1-1,ASSLERENTEAF